This T cell receptor (beta chain) stems from a study of cytomegalovirus exposure and HLA in healthy donors. The PCR was carried out with 60 Vbeta primers and 13 Jbeta primers. Assay used: immunoSEQ multiplex PCR; TCRdb lists only in-frame clones, some missing. The sample consists of about 75,000 clones, about 79% of them appearing once. The CDR3 has 17 residues. Trimming cost V 0 bases and J 0 bases; bases outside gene matches: 5. The germline gives CDR1 SGDLS, CDR2 YYNGEE. Study results and caveats: Productive rates of about 87% or about 30% were seen for most TCR beta V segments in an earlier analysis.

Turning to this clone: Its matching antigen is unknown.

The V gene is TRBV9, the J gene TRBJ2-1, with TRBD1 matching over 8 bases. The clonotype originates from a man in his 70s in good health and CMV-seropositive. The sequencing sample was made of PBMCs. CDR3 nucleotide sequence: TGTGCCAGCAGCGTAGGGGACAGGTCCAGCTCCTACAATGAGCAGTTCTTC. It specifies CASSVGDRSSSYNEQFF.